The subject of this entry is one TCR beta chain. The data are from a study of blood T cell repertoires in COVID-19. Looking at the study overall: Both acute and convalescent COVID-19 samples were obtained from the United States, Italy and Spain. PBMCs, B-cell-depleted T cells, or T cells provided the cDNA or gDNA that made up the material.

Sequencing used immunoSEQ multiplex PCR; TCRdb keeps in-frame clones, though not all of them. The sample consists of more than 150,000 clones, 87% of them appearing once. This CDR3 has 13 amino acids. V was shortened by 1 base and J by 9 bases, with 10 bases between the two germline ends. Germline CDR1 is LNHDA and CDR2 is SQIVND (reference sequence). This TCR was recovered from an older woman with COVID-19, enrolled during active disease. The chain uses TRBV19 and TRBJ2-1; possibly TRBD2 for D (5 bases). Input material: peripheral blood. The CDR3 DNA follows: TGTGCCAGTAGTATAGCCGGGATCGGTGAGCAGTTCTTC. This sequence encodes CASSIAGIGEQFF.